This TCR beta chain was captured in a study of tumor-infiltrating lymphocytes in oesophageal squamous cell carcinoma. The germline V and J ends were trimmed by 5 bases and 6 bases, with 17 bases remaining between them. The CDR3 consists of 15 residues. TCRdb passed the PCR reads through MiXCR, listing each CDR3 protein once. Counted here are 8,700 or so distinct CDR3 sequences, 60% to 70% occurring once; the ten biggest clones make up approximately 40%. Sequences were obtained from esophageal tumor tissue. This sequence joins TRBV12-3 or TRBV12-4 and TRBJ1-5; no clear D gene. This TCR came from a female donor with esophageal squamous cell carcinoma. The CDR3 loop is CASSPSGPAAQPQHF. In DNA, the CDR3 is TGTGCCAGCAGTCCATCAGGACCCGCGGCTCAGCCCCAGCATTTT.